These 18 T cell receptor beta chains were sequenced from one sample in a study of cytomegalovirus exposure and HLA in healthy donors. The PCR contained 60 Vbeta and 13 Jbeta primers. Using immunoSEQ multiplex PCR, the repertoire was profiled, and TCRdb retains in-frame clones only, with some absent. The data contain around 180,000 clones, approximately 79% of them singletons. The material sequenced was PBMCs. Receptors were obtained from a woman aged 40 to 49 in good health and CMV-seronegative.

The V gene is TRBV27, the J gene TRBJ1-4, with D possibly matching TRBD1 (6 bases). The CDR3 consists of 14 residues. In germline, CDR1 is MNHEY, CDR2 SMNVEV (reference sequence). V shed 5 bases and J shed 3 bases, with 10 bases lying between them. For the CDR3, the DNA is TGTGCCAGCAGTCCAGGACAGCCTAATGAAAAACTGTTTTTT. Its protein product is CASSPGQPNEKLFF.

The chain combines TRBV6-5 with TRBJ2-1, with 7 nucleotides matching TRBD2. The ends lost 5 bases at V and 0 bases at J; junction bases unmatched: 4. The CDR3 sequence is 15 residues long. Looked up from germline, CDR1 is MNHEY and CDR2 is SVGAGI. CDR3 nucleotides: TGTGCCAGCAGTAAACTAGCGATCTCCTACAATGAGCAGTTCTTC. Its protein product is CASSKLAISYNEQFF.

The rearrangement links TRBV6-4 to TRBJ2-5; 8 positions match TRBD1. Germline loops: CDR1 MRHNA, CDR2 SNTAGT. V dropped 7 bases and J dropped 3; count of bases not matched to a gene: 7. The CDR3 is 14 amino acids. The CDR3 reads CASTRDRTKETQYF. CDR3 in DNA: TGTGCCAGCACACGGGACAGGACTAAAGAGACCCAGTACTTC.

The chain combines TRBV6-4 with TRBJ1-2; 10 bases align to TRBD1. The CDR3 extends over 15 amino acids. The germline CDR1 and CDR2 sequences are MRHNA and SNTAGT. V was pared by 8 bases and J by 2 bases, with 8 bases of the junction left unmatched. The CDR3 DNA reads TGTGCCAGCCGAACTTGGGGACAGGGGAACTATGGCTACACCTTC. Translating it yields CASRTWGQGNYGYTF.

This clone was seen once. This chain joins TRBV28 and TRBJ2-5, with D perhaps TRBD1 (7 bases). Per the germline V gene, CDR1 is MDHEN and CDR2 is SYDVKM. CDR3 length: 13 residues. Trimming cost V 4 bases and J 5 bases, with 11 bases left between them. The CDR3 sequence is CASSSRDSETQYF. DNA of the CDR3: TGTGCCAGCAGTTCGCGGGACAGTGAGACCCAGTACTTC.

V usage is TRBV11-3 and J usage is TRBJ2-1, with D possibly TRBD1 on 6 matching bases. Trimming removed 4 bases at V and 8 bases at J, with 15 bases between. This CDR3 contains 14 residues. The germline gives CDR1 SGHNT, CDR2 YENEEA. CDR3 nucleotide sequence: TGTGCCAGCAGCTCTCGGGACATAGGGGATGAGCAGTTCTTC. Translation: CASSSRDIGDEQFF. The whole variable domain, filled in from reference TRBV11-3 and TRBJ2-1, reads EAGVVQSPRYKIIEKKQPVAFWCNPISGHNTLYWYLQNLGQGPELLIRYENEEAVDDSQLPKDRFSAERLKGVDSTLKIQPAELGDSAVYLCASSSRDIGDEQFFGPGTRLTVL.

The chain employs TRBV27 and TRBJ2-7, with a possible D match to TRBD1 (6 bases). Trimming stripped 0 bases from V and 6 bases from J, with 18 bases between. Germline lookup yields CDR1 MNHEY and CDR2 SMNVEV (reference sequence). The CDR3 sequence is 16 residues long. The CDR3 DNA is TGTGCCAGCAGTTTATCGCACTTACTCTTAGGGGGCGAGCAGTACTTC. Protein product: CASSLSHLLLGGEQYF.

This chain links TRBV6-5 with TRBJ1-2; weak D call: TRBD1 (6 bases). V dropped 5 bases and J dropped 3 bases, with 10 bases sitting between them. The CDR3 runs 13 residues. CDR1 and CDR2 from the germline V gene are MNHEY and SVGAGI. In DNA form, the CDR3 reads TGTGCCAGCAGTAAAGGGGGTGACTATGGCTACACCTTC. Translated: CASSKGGDYGYTF.

As concerns this clone: The same CDR3 arises from other DNA sequences in this sample as well. The chain combines TRBV18 with TRBJ1-1; TRBD1 might be the D (5 bases). The V and J ends lost 2 bases and 0 bases respectively, with 7 bases between them. This CDR3 contains 14 residues. Per germline, CDR1 KGHSH and CDR2 LQKENI. The CDR3 nucleotides read TGTGCCAGCTCACCATCAGGGTTGAACACTGAAGCTTTCTTT. Its protein is CASSPSGLNTEAFF.

The table lists this clone with a few counts. This chain links TRBV5-4 with TRBJ1-4; D uncertain. The CDR3 extends over 14 amino acids. Germline CDR1 SGHNT, CDR2 YYREEE (reference sequence). Trimming cost V 0 bases and J 4 bases, with 7 bases left between them. DNA for the CDR3: TGTGCCAGCAGCTTGGGTATAGTTAATGAAAAACTGTTTTTT. Translated: CASSLGIVNEKLFF.

The rearrangement joins TRBV10-3 to TRBJ2-7; D is perhaps TRBD1 (7 bases). CDR3 length: 11 residues. CDR1 ENHRY and CDR2 SYGVKD come from the germline V gene. Trimming pared 11 bases from V and 2 bases from J, leaving 10 bases between. As DNA, the CDR3 is TGTGCCGCGGGACAGACCTACGAGCAGTACTTC. Translation: CAAGQTYEQYF.

This chain links TRBV7-9 with TRBJ2-1, with TRBD1 matching over 7 bases. Germline CDR1 is SEHNR and CDR2 is FQNEAQ (reference sequence). The J segment lost 8 bases and the V segment lost 2 bases, leaving 12 bases of the junction unmatched. CDR3 length: 16 amino acids. Here the CDR3 reads CASSLISRGLGDEQFF. For the CDR3, the DNA is TGTGCCAGCAGCTTAATTTCAAGGGGGCTTGGCGATGAGCAGTTCTTC. The variable domain in full, with the rest retrieved from reference TRBV7-9 and TRBJ2-1, is DTGVSQNPRHKITKRGQNVTFRCDPISEHNRLYWYRQTLGQGPEFLTYFQNEAQLEKSRLLSDRFSAERPKGSFSTLEIQRTEQGDSAMYLCASSLISRGLGDEQFFGPGTRLTVL.

The chain combines TRBV7-3 with TRBJ2-1; D call uncertain. Deletions cut 2 bases from V and 8 bases from J, with 10 bases between. The CDR3 has 13 amino acids. CDR1 is SGHTA, CDR2 FQGTGA, per germline. The CDR3 sequence is CASSLRPSDEQFF. CDR3 DNA: TGTGCCAGCAGCTTACGGCCCAGCGATGAGCAGTTCTTC. Supplemented by reference TRBV7-3 and TRBJ2-1, the full variable domain reads GAGVSQTPSNKVTEKGKYVELRCDPISGHTALYWYRQSLGQGPEFLIYFQGTGAADDSGLPNDRFFAVRPEGSVSTLKIQRTERGDSAVYLCASSLRPSDEQFFGPGTRLTVL.

The chain carries TRBV19 and TRBJ1-1; 7 bases match TRBD1. The CDR3 has 11 residues. The junction had 3 bases not matched to a gene; V was cut back by 6 bases and J by 8 bases. CDR1 LNHDA and CDR2 SQIVND come from the germline V gene (reference sequence). The CDR3, as DNA: TGTGCCAGTAGCGAGACAGGGGAAGCTTTCTTT. Translating gives CASSETGEAFF.

The CDR3 sequence: CASSTRIYEQYF. The CDR3 bases are TGTGCCAGCAGCACTAGGATTTACGAGCAGTACTTC. This chain links TRBV7-2 with TRBJ2-7; possibly TRBD2 for D (5 bases). The CDR3 spans 12 residues. From germline, CDR1 is SGHTA and CDR2 FQGNSA. Trimming pared 5 bases from V and 4 bases from J, leaving 9 bases between.

The genes are TRBV6-5 and TRBJ2-5, with 9 nucleotides matching TRBD2. CDR1 is MNHEY, CDR2 SVGAGI, per germline. CDR3 length: 15 residues. V shed 2 bases, J shed 5 bases, and the junction held 6 bases outside the gene matches. CDR3 residues: CASSYGASGKETQYF. The CDR3 coding sequence is TGTGCCAGCAGTTACGGGGCTAGCGGGAAGGAGACCCAGTACTTC.

The V and J genes are TRBV5-1 and TRBJ2-2; D is possibly TRBD2 (7 bases). The CDR3 spans 18 residues. V gave up 4 bases and J gave up 4 bases, with 23 bases separating them. Germline V gives CDR1 SGHRS, CDR2 YFSETQ. The CDR3 loop reads CASSRDVGGGLSTGELFF. CDR3 bases: TGCGCCAGCAGCCGGGATGTGGGCGGGGGCCTGAGCACCGGGGAGCTGTTTTTT.

This clone has only one observation. The V gene is TRBV7-2, the J gene TRBJ2-5, with D unresolved. The J call may not be correct, given that the DNA end is closer to TRBJ2-7. Per germline, CDR1 SGHTA and CDR2 FQGNSA. The CDR3 runs to 12 residues. The CDR3 region is CASSLPGYEQYF. CDR3 DNA: TGTGCCAGCAGCTTACCCGGGTACGAGCAGTACTTC.